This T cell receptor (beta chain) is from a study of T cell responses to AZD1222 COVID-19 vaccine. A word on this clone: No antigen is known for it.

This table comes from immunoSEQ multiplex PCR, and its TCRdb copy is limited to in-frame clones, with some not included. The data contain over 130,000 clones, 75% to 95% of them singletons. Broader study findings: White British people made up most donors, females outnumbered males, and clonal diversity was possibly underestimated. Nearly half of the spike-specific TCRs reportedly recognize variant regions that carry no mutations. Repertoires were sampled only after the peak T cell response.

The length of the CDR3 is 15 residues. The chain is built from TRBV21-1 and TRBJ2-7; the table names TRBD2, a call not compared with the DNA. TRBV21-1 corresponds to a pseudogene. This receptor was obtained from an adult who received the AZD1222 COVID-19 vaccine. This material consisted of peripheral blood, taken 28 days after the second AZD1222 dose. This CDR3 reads CASSELAGSSYEQYF. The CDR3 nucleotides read TGTGCCAGCAGCGAGCTAGCGGGGAGCTCCTACGAGCAGTACTTC.